The 25 T cell receptor beta chains below were found in one sample sequenced in a study of blood T cells in healthy people across ages. For the second PCR, which ran for roughly 6 to 11 cycles, a sample-barcoded 5' primer and a J-beta primer mix were used. TCRdb reprocessed the 5' RACE reads via MiXCR and lists one record per CDR3 protein. This table holds some 900,000 distinct CDR3 sequences, around 49% found once. The sequenced material came from blood. The source is a man younger than 40 in good health.

This clonotype was counted between two and nine times. This chain uses TRBV20-1 with TRBJ2-3; 8 nucleotides align to TRBD2. CDR1 is DFQATT, CDR2 SNEGSKA, per germline (reference sequence). This CDR3 spans 14 amino acids. Trimming removed 0 bases from V and 4 bases from J; junction bases left unmatched: 3. For the CDR3, the DNA is TGCAGTGCTAGAGACGGGGGGGCCGCAGATACGCAGTATTTT. Translation gives CSARDGGAADTQYF.

J is TRBJ2-5 and V is TRBV29-1; TRBD1 might be the D (5 bases). Germline V gives CDR1 SQVTM, CDR2 ANQGSEA. The CDR3 covers 13 residues. Between the trimmed V and J ends, which lost 8 bases and 5 bases, there was a span of 18 bases. The CDR3 spells CSLHQGAGETQYF. CDR3 nucleotides: TGCAGCCTCCACCAAGGGGCAGGGGAGACCCAGTACTTC.

The chain carries TRBV28 and TRBJ1-2; unclear D gene. V gave up 1 base and J gave up 4 bases, with 7 bases separating them. Germline values: CDR1 MDHEN, CDR2 SYDVKM. CDR3 size: 13 residues. In nucleotides, the CDR3 is TGTGCCAGCAGTTTATCTATTTCCTATGGCTACACCTTC. Amino acids: CASSLSISYGYTF.

V gene TRBV6-5 combines with J gene TRBJ2-1; D may be TRBD2 (6 bases). This CDR3 is 13 amino acids long. CDR1 and CDR2 (germline): MNHEY, SVGAGI. V gave up 6 bases and J gave up 9 bases, with 15 bases separating them. CDR3 sequence reads: CASRRTTGGEQFF. The DNA of the CDR3 is TGTGCCAGCAGACGAACTACCGGGGGTGAGCAGTTCTTC.

In this sample, this clonotype turned up once. The chain links TRBV4-3 to TRBJ1-2; unclear D gene. Deletions cut 0 bases from V and 8 bases from J, with 13 bases between. CDR1 and CDR2 (germline): LGHNA, YSLEER. The CDR3 has 14 amino acids. CDR3 in DNA: TGCGCCAGCAGCCAAGATACTGTAACGAGCGGCTACACCTTC. It specifies CASSQDTVTSGYTF.

The chain recombines TRBV29-1 with TRBJ1-2; 8 nucleotides agree with TRBD1. In germline, CDR1 is SQVTM, CDR2 ANQGSEA. V was pared by 5 bases and J by 2 bases, with 7 bases of the junction left unmatched. This CDR3 is 14 amino acids long. CDR3 coding DNA: TGCAGCGTTACGGGGGCAGGGGGCAACTATGGCTACACCTTC. It codes for CSVTGAGGNYGYTF.

This clonotype was counted between two and nine times. V gene TRBV3-1 combines with J gene TRBJ2-5; TRBD1 might be the D (6 bases). V was pared by 3 bases and J by 4 bases, with 15 bases between. The CDR3 runs 15 residues. Germline lookup yields CDR1 LGHDT and CDR2 YNNKEL (reference sequence). The DNA for the CDR3 is TGTGCCAGCAGCCAGGCCCATTGGGGGCCAGAGACCCAGTACTTC. The encoded protein is CASSQAHWGPETQYF.

The rearrangement uses TRBV2 and TRBJ2-2, with 7 bases fitting TRBD1. Germline CDR1 is SNHLY and CDR2 is FYNNEI. V trimming: 4 bases; J trimming: 3 bases; junction bases outside the gene matches: 5. CDR3 size: 15 residues. The CDR3 protein is CASSGKGADTGELFF. DNA for the CDR3: TGTGCCAGCAGTGGAAAGGGGGCGGACACCGGGGAGCTGTTTTTT.

Here the CDR3 DNA reads TGCAGCGTTTCGGCGGCACGGGGGGCTGAAGCTTTCTTT. It codes for CSVSAARGAEAFF. The chain carries TRBV29-1 and TRBJ1-1; a weak D match, TRBD1 (5 bases). With 5 bases removed from V and 6 bases from J, the gap between germline ends came to 16 bases. The germline V gene has CDR1 SQVTM and CDR2 ANQGSEA. The CDR3 spans 13 residues.

The rearrangement joins TRBV6-2 or TRBV6-3 to TRBJ2-1; 11 nucleotides agree with TRBD2. The trim removed 5 bases at V and 7 bases at J, leaving 16 bases unmatched. The CDR3 totals 18 residues. Germline values: CDR1 MNHEY, CDR2 SVGEGT. The CDR3 nucleotides read TGTGCCAGCAGTCCCCTACAGGGGAGGCTAGCGGGGGGTAATGAGCAGTTCTTC. The encoded protein is CASSPLQGRLAGGNEQFF.

V usage is TRBV20-1 and J usage is TRBJ1-2; D not resolved. CDR3 length: 15 residues. The V end lost 3 bases, the J end lost 0 bases, and 14 bases lay between the germline ends. Germline CDR1 and CDR2: DFQATT and SNEGSKA (reference sequence). CDR3 residues: CSASPDESTNYGYTF. The CDR3 nucleotides are TGCAGTGCTAGCCCTGATGAATCCACTAACTATGGCTACACCTTC.

In its sample, this clonotype was seen a few times. The chain is built from TRBV7-2 and TRBJ1-2, with D tentatively TRBD1 (6 bases). The CDR3 loop spans 13 amino acids. Germline-derived CDR1 and CDR2 are SGHTA and FQGNSA. The V gene lost 5 bases and the J gene lost 8 bases, with 15 bases spanning the gap. DNA for the CDR3: TGTGCCAGCAGCCCAGAGGGGGGAGGGGGCTACACCTTC. Translating gives CASSPEGGGGYTF. The entire variable domain, with the rest obtained from reference TRBV7-2 and TRBJ1-2, is as follows: GAGVSQSPSNKVTEKGKDVELRCDPISGHTALYWYRQSLGQGLEFLIYFQGNSAPDKSGLPSDRFSAERTGGSVSTLTIQRTQQEDSAVYLCASSPEGGGGYTFGSGTRLTVV.

The chain combines TRBV5-6 with TRBJ1-6, with D tentatively TRBD1 (6 bases). The CDR3 is 14 amino acids. Germline CDR1 and CDR2: SGHDT and YYEEEE. The V gene lost 4 bases and the J gene lost 5 bases, with 10 bases spanning the gap. As DNA, the CDR3 is TGTGCCAGCAGCGTGGGACACGATAATTCACCCCTCCACTTT. This encodes CASSVGHDNSPLHF. Complete variable domain (other parts from reference TRBV5-6 and TRBJ1-6): DAGVTQSPTHLIKTRGQQVTLRCSPKSGHDTVSWYQQALGQGPQFIFQYYEEEERQRGNFPDRFSGHQFPNYSSELNVNALLLGDSALYLCASSVGHDNSPLHFGNGTRLTVT.

The chain joins TRBV29-1 to TRBJ1-3; no clear D. The CDR3 has 16 amino acids. Between the trimmed V and J ends, which lost 4 bases and 0 bases, there was a span of 16 bases. Germline-derived CDR1 and CDR2 are SQVTM and ANQGSEA. The CDR3 coding sequence is TGCAGCGTTGCTCTAGCCCCTGCGAGCTCTGGAAACACCATATATTTT. Translation: CSVALAPASSGNTIYF.

J is TRBJ2-3 and V is TRBV25-1; D is unresolved. V lost 1 base, J lost 9 bases, and 8 bases lay in between. This CDR3 contains 12 residues. Germline V gene data show CDR1 as MGHDK and CDR2 as SYGVNS. The chain's CDR3 is CASSESAVTQYF. For the CDR3, the DNA is TGTGCCAGCAGTGAATCGGCGGTGACGCAGTATTTT. Complete variable domain (other parts from reference TRBV25-1 and TRBJ2-3): EADIYQTPRYLVIGTGKKITLECSQTMGHDKMYWYQQDPGMELHLIHYSYGVNSTEKGDLSSESTVSRIRTEHFPLTLESARPSHTSQYLCASSESAVTQYFGPGTRLTVL.

The chain has TRBV6-5 and TRBJ1-6; D gene uncertain. The germline gives CDR1 MNHEY, CDR2 SVGAGI. V lost 0 bases and J 7 bases, leaving 16 bases between the germline ends. The CDR3 has 17 amino acids. The CDR3 loop reads CASSYSMVTAVNSPLHF. CDR3 nucleotide sequence: TGTGCCAGCAGTTACTCGATGGTCACAGCCGTAAATTCACCCCTCCACTTT.

The V call is TRBV3-1, the J call TRBJ2-7; D gene uncertain. Germline V lookup: CDR1 LGHDT, CDR2 YNNKEL (reference sequence). This CDR3 has 14 amino acids. The germline V and J ends were trimmed by 4 bases and 1 base, with 11 bases remaining between them. The CDR3 DNA reads TGTGCCAGCAGCCCGGATATGGGTTCCTACGAGCAGTACTTC. This codes for CASSPDMGSYEQYF.

The rearrangement joins TRBV7-9 to TRBJ2-2, with TRBD1 identical over 8 bases. V gave up 5 bases and J gave up 3 bases; unmatched junction bases: 8. The germline V gene has CDR1 SEHNR and CDR2 FQNEAQ (reference sequence). This CDR3 region has 16 residues. The CDR3 loop is CASSRIPGQDTGELFF. Here the CDR3 DNA reads TGTGCCAGCAGCCGAATACCGGGACAGGACACCGGGGAGCTGTTTTTT.

The chain recombines TRBV20-1 with TRBJ2-7, with D perhaps TRBD2 (6 bases). Germline CDR1 DFQATT, CDR2 SNEGSKA (reference sequence). Trimming took off 6 bases at V and 1 base at J, with 16 bases between the two ends. The CDR3 extends over 14 amino acids. CDR3 nucleotides: TGCAGTGCGCGGGGAGCACTAGTATCCTACGAGCAGTACTTC. Amino acid sequence: CSARGALVSYEQYF.

The chain is built from TRBV9 and TRBJ2-3; the D is unclear. The CDR3 totals 14 residues. Germline lookup yields CDR1 SGDLS and CDR2 YYNGEE. V was trimmed by 0 bases and J by 1 base, leaving 6 bases between them. The CDR3 reads CASSVDFGTDTQYF. For the CDR3, the DNA is TGTGCCAGCAGCGTAGATTTCGGCACAGATACGCAGTATTTT.

The chain combines TRBV4-1 with TRBJ2-7; D is perhaps TRBD2 (6 bases). The DNA end is a closer match to TRBJ2-5, so the J assignment may be wrong. The CDR3 extends over 16 amino acids. Looked up from germline, CDR1 is MGHRA and CDR2 is YSYEKL. The CDR3 DNA reads as TGCGCCAGCAGCCAAGAGATAAGGGCCGGGGGAGAGACCCAGTACTTC. Translating it yields CASSQEIRAGGETQYF.

V usage is TRBV27 and J usage is TRBJ1-1; D might be TRBD1 (5 bases). The V end lost 1 base, the J end lost 0 bases, and 9 bases lay between the germline ends. This CDR3 comprises 15 residues. Germline loops: CDR1 MNHEY, CDR2 SMNVEV (reference sequence). This chain's CDR3 is CASSLYGGVNTEAFF. CDR3 DNA sequence: TGTGCCAGCAGTTTATATGGAGGGGTGAACACTGAAGCTTTCTTT.

The chain uses TRBV27 and TRBJ2-7; D not certain. The CDR3 sequence is 13 residues long. From germline, CDR1 is MNHEY and CDR2 SMNVEV (reference sequence). V gave up 5 bases and J gave up 2 bases, with 10 bases separating them. The CDR3 here is CASSPGLPYEQYF. In nucleotides, the CDR3 is TGTGCCAGCAGTCCCGGGCTCCCCTACGAGCAGTACTTC.

Concerning this clonotype itself: An end of the junction differs from the germline gene, which may be a read error. The chain carries TRBV12-3 or TRBV12-4 and TRBJ2-3; D remains ambiguous. The CDR3 sequence is 11 residues long. CDR3 protein: CARSTLDTQYF. CDR3 sequence (DNA): TGTGCCCGCAGCACGCTAGATACGCAGTATTTT.

Comment on this clonotype: This may arise from a read error, as a much more abundant clone is one base away. This chain joins TRBV4-3 and TRBJ1-3, with D tentatively TRBD1 (6 bases). V gave up 0 bases and J gave up 2 bases, with 8 bases separating them. Looked up from germline, CDR1 is LGHNA and CDR2 is YSLEER. The CDR3 has 15 amino acids. Here the CDR3 reads CASSQDYRAGNTIYF. CDR3 DNA sequence: TGCGCCAGCAGCCAAGATTACAGGGCTGGAAACACCATATATTTT.